The 32 T cell receptor beta chains given below trace back to one sample, sequenced in a study of pediatric ulcerative colitis. The table came from immunoSEQ multiplex PCR; TCRdb's copy has only in-frame clones and leaves some out. The sample consists of roughly 60,000 clones, 85% to 90% of them appearing once. Material: blood. The receptors here all came from a boy between 10 and 17 years old who was a control in a study of pediatric ulcerative colitis.

The chain's CDR3 is CAWSVSAYNEQFF. The CDR3 coding sequence is TGTGCCTGGAGTGTATCGGCCTACAATGAGCAGTTCTTC. The chain is built from TRBV30 and TRBJ2-1; D is ambiguous. The ends were cut back, 0 bases at V and 2 bases at J, with 5 bases in the middle. The CDR3 length is 13 residues. Per the germline V gene, CDR1 is GTSNPN and CDR2 is SVGIG (reference sequence).

As regards this clone: One end of the junction varies from germline; a read error may be responsible. This chain uses TRBV14 with TRBJ1-1; 12 bases are a match to TRBD1. Germline V gives CDR1 SGHDN, CDR2 FVKESK. The CDR3 runs to 15 residues. In DNA form, the CDR3 reads TGTGCCAGCAGCCTCCGGTATGGGACAGGGGGCCCGGGGGACTTT. It is translated as CASSLRYGTGGPGDF.

The CDR3, as DNA: TGTGCCAGCAGTCCGTGGGGGAACACCGGGGAGCTGTTTTTT. It yields the protein CASSPWGNTGELFF. The chain joins TRBV6-4 to TRBJ2-2; D not certain. Trimming pared 5 bases from V and 1 base from J, leaving 8 bases between. There are 14 residues in the CDR3. CDR1 and CDR2 from the germline V gene are MRHNA and SNTAGT.

V gene TRBV5-4 combines with J gene TRBJ2-1; maybe TRBD2 (6 bases). The germline V gene has CDR1 SGHNT and CDR2 YYREEE (reference sequence). The CDR3 runs to 15 residues. V gave up 4 bases and J gave up 6 bases, with 17 bases separating them. CDR3 protein: CASSPPWGVSNEQFF. CDR3 DNA sequence: TGTGCCAGCAGCCCTCCATGGGGGGTAAGCAATGAGCAGTTCTTC.

This clone was observed once. The chain combines TRBV27 with TRBJ2-7, with D possibly matching TRBD1 (6 bases). This CDR3 contains 15 residues. Germline V gives CDR1 MNHEY, CDR2 SMNVEV (reference sequence). Trimming removed 3 bases from V and 1 base from J, with 13 bases in between. The CDR3 loop is CASSLQGRKSYEQYF. As DNA, the CDR3 is TGTGCCAGCAGTTTGCAGGGGAGAAAGTCCTACGAGCAGTACTTC.

This chain uses TRBV6-6 with TRBJ2-1; unclear D gene. CDR3 size: 14 residues. The germline CDR1 and CDR2 sequences are MNHNY and SVGAGI (reference sequence). V lost 2 bases, J lost 10 bases, and 15 bases lay in between. In nucleotides, the CDR3 is TGTGCCAGCAGTTACCCCCTCCGGGCCCAGGAGCAGTTCTTC. Residues: CASSYPLRAQEQFF.

The chain links TRBV5-1 to TRBJ2-3, with 12 bases matching TRBD2. This CDR3 has 16 residues. Germline V gene data show CDR1 as SGHRS and CDR2 as YFSETQ. The V segment lost 0 bases and the J segment 3 bases; nucleotides outside the gene matches: 2. CDR3 in amino acids: CASSLGLAGETDTQYF. CDR3 DNA sequence: TGCGCCAGCAGCTTGGGACTAGCGGGAGAAACAGATACGCAGTATTTT.

This sequence joins TRBV10-3 and TRBJ2-1, with 9 nucleotides matching TRBD2. The CDR3 runs to 12 residues. V trimming: 6 bases; J trimming: 10 bases; junction bases outside the gene matches: 4. Germline values: CDR1 ENHRY, CDR2 SYGVKD. The DNA for the CDR3 is TGTGCCATCAGGCGGGGGGGCCAGGAGCAGTTCTTC. This sequence encodes CAIRRGGQEQFF.

The rearrangement links TRBV4-3 to TRBJ2-3, with D uncertain. The CDR3 spans 12 residues. From germline, CDR1 is LGHNA and CDR2 YSLEER. Between the trimmed V and J ends, which lost 5 bases and 8 bases, there was a span of 11 bases. CDR3 region: CASSDIPGTQYF. The CDR3 DNA reads as TGCGCCAGCAGCGATATTCCAGGTACGCAGTATTTT.

CDR3 amino acids: CASSSEDTDTQYF. The CDR3 DNA reads TGTGCCAGCAGTTCAGAAGACACAGATACGCAGTATTTT. J is TRBJ2-3 and V is TRBV6-6; D gene ambiguous. The V end was cut by 4 bases, the J end by 2 bases, with 7 bases between. The CDR3 sequence is 13 residues long. CDR1 is MNHNY and CDR2 is SVGAGI in the germline V gene (reference sequence).

This chain joins TRBV6-5 and TRBJ2-3; D unclear. CDR3 length equals 14 residues. V was trimmed by 0 bases and J by 4 bases, leaving 8 bases between them. In germline, CDR1 is MNHEY, CDR2 SVGAGI. The CDR3 reads CASSYSSSADTQYF. The CDR3 bases are TGTGCCAGCAGTTACTCGAGCAGTGCAGATACGCAGTATTTT.

In its sample, this clone was seen once. The rearrangement joins TRBV15 to TRBJ2-1; D perhaps matches TRBD1 (6 bases). The ends were cut back, 8 bases at V and 3 bases at J, with 17 bases in the middle. This CDR3 comprises 15 residues. CDR1 is LNHNV, CDR2 YYDKDF, per germline (reference sequence). The CDR3 loop reads CATYYVTGNYNEQFF. The CDR3 DNA sequence: TGTGCCACCTATTATGTAACAGGGAACTACAATGAGCAGTTCTTC.

This clone is a singleton in its sample. The rearrangement joins TRBV6-6 to TRBJ1-1, with TRBD1 matching 9 bases. The CDR3 has 14 amino acids. With 7 bases clipped from V and 7 bases from J, the junction kept 10 bases outside the gene matches. Germline CDR1 and CDR2: MNHNY and SVGAGI (reference sequence). In DNA, the CDR3 is TGTGCCAGCATCCAACACCGGGACAGGGTTGAAGCTTTCTTT. This codes for CASIQHRDRVEAFF.

The chain couples TRBV27 to TRBJ2-1; a weak D match, TRBD2 (6 bases). Between the trimmed V and J ends, which lost 5 bases and 4 bases, there was a span of 12 bases. This CDR3 has 14 residues. Germline CDR1 MNHEY, CDR2 SMNVEV (reference sequence). CDR3 nucleotide sequence: TGTGCCAGCAGTCATACGGGGGAATACAATGAGCAGTTCTTC. Residues: CASSHTGEYNEQFF.

CDR3 sequence reads: CASKGTAEGYTF. For the CDR3, the DNA is TGTGCCAGCAAGGGAACAGCCGAAGGCTACACCTTC. This rearrangement joins TRBV7-9 to TRBJ1-2, with D hard to call. Looked up from germline, CDR1 is SEHNR and CDR2 is FQNEAQ (reference sequence). The CDR3 runs to 12 residues. Trimming took 7 bases from V and 8 from J, leaving 14 bases between them.

This rearrangement joins TRBV6-1 to TRBJ2-6; unclear D gene. CDR1 is MNHNS, CDR2 SASEGT, per germline. The CDR3 runs to 15 residues. Trimming pared 6 bases from V and 1 base from J, leaving 10 bases between. The CDR3 protein is CASRPQVSGANVLTF. CDR3 DNA sequence: TGTGCCAGCAGGCCCCAGGTTTCTGGGGCCAACGTCCTGACTTTC.

This chain joins TRBV25-1 and TRBJ2-7; 8 positions match TRBD1. This CDR3 has 13 residues. Unmatched junction bases numbered 7, after V lost 6 bases and J lost 6 bases. Germline V lookup: CDR1 MGHDK, CDR2 SYGVNS. CDR3 DNA: TGTGCCAGCAGCCGCGGACAGGGCGGCGAGCAGTACTTC. Protein sequence: CASSRGQGGEQYF.

CDR3 in DNA: TGCGCCAGCAGCCAAGGGGGCGGGGGGGCCCTCACAGATACGCAGTATTTT. Its translation: CASSQGGGGALTDTQYF. J is TRBJ2-3 and V is TRBV4-3; 9 bases are shared with TRBD2. V was pared by 1 base and J by 2 bases, with 7 bases of the junction left unmatched. CDR3 length equals 17 residues. The V gene's germline CDR1 is LGHNA and CDR2 YSLEER.

The V call is TRBV6-1, the J call TRBJ1-2, with D perhaps matching TRBD1 (5 bases). V lost 4 bases and J 8 bases, leaving 8 bases between the germline ends. CDR1 is MNHNS, CDR2 SASEGT, per germline. The CDR3 totals 11 residues. This CDR3 reads CASSAGSGYTF. CDR3 in DNA: TGTGCCAGCAGTGCAGGGTCAGGCTACACCTTC.

The CDR3 sequence is CASQNGGQGLSFDYGYTF. The CDR3 DNA reads TGCGCCAGCCAAAACGGGGGGCAGGGGTTATCCTTCGACTATGGCTACACCTTC. The chain couples TRBV10-1 to TRBJ1-2; the D gene is possibly TRBD1 (6 bases). The CDR3 is 18 residues long. V was pared by 8 bases and J by 3 bases, with 28 bases between. Germline V lookup: CDR1 WNHNN, CDR2 SYGVQD (reference sequence).

The rearrangement links TRBV4-1 to TRBJ2-7; no clear D gene. With 4 bases removed from V and 7 bases from J, the gap between germline ends came to 17 bases. This CDR3 contains 14 residues. Germline V lookup: CDR1 MGHRA, CDR2 YSYEKL. This CDR3 is CASSPPGVSREQYF. The CDR3 DNA reads TGCGCCAGCAGCCCTCCAGGAGTCTCTCGAGAGCAGTACTTC.

J is TRBJ2-7 and V is TRBV5-4; TRBD2 is a possible D gene (6 bases). CDR3 length: 14 residues. Looked up from germline, CDR1 is SGHNT and CDR2 is YYREEE (reference sequence). V was clipped by 3 bases and J by 5 bases, with 15 bases between them. CDR3 residues: CASSSITGENEQYF. CDR3 sequence (DNA): TGTGCCAGCAGCTCGATTACGGGAGAAAACGAGCAGTACTTC.

This chain links TRBV7-9 with TRBJ2-7; D is possibly TRBD2 (6 bases). Per the germline V gene, CDR1 is SEHNR and CDR2 is FQNEAQ (reference sequence). Trimming cost V 5 bases and J 7 bases, with 18 bases left between them. The CDR3 sequence is 14 residues long. CDR3 in DNA: TGTGCCAGCAGCCACATTATGGGGGGTGGTGAGCAGTACTTC. As protein: CASSHIMGGGEQYF.

This clone was seen more than once but under ten times. The V and J genes are TRBV7-9 and TRBJ2-7, with 8 nucleotides matching TRBD2. With V trimmed by 0 bases and J by 4 bases, 5 bases remained unmatched. This CDR3 is built from 15 residues. The germline V gene has CDR1 SEHNR and CDR2 FQNEAQ (reference sequence). DNA of the CDR3: TGTGCCAGCAGCTTAGCTGTACTAGCGGTTTACGAGCAGTACTTC. Its protein product is CASSLAVLAVYEQYF.

V usage is TRBV21-1 and J usage is TRBJ1-3. TRBV21-1 is a documented pseudogene. The CDR3 consists of 17 residues. The CDR3 coding sequence is TGTGCCAGCAGCAAAGGTCTAAGGCAGTACTCTGGAAACACCATATATTTT. This codes for CASSKGLRQYSGNTIYF.

The V and J genes are TRBV5-4 and TRBJ2-1, with TRBD1 matching over 8 bases. Germline V gives CDR1 SGHNT, CDR2 YYREEE (reference sequence). This CDR3 is built from 16 residues. V was pared by 4 bases and J by 7 bases, with 13 bases of the junction left unmatched. CDR3 sequence: CASSQFPGQAKNEQFF. In DNA, the CDR3 is TGTGCCAGCAGCCAATTCCCGGGACAGGCGAAGAATGAGCAGTTCTTC.

V and J are TRBV2 and TRBJ1-1, with 7 positions matching TRBD1. The J segment lost 1 base and the V segment lost 4 bases, leaving 3 bases of the junction unmatched. The CDR3 has 14 amino acids. Germline V gene data show CDR1 as SNHLY and CDR2 as FYNNEI. CDR3 bases: TGTGCCAGCAGTGGGCGACAGGGGAACACTGAAGCTTTCTTT. Residues: CASSGRQGNTEAFF.

The rearrangement uses TRBV27 and TRBJ1-1; possibly TRBD1 for D (6 bases). The CDR3 is made up of 15 amino acids. V was shortened by 5 bases and J by 0 bases, with 13 bases between the two germline ends. The V gene's germline CDR1 is MNHEY and CDR2 SMNVEV (reference sequence). The CDR3 region is CASSPRGAVNTEAFF. As DNA, the CDR3 is TGTGCCAGCAGTCCCCGGGGGGCGGTGAACACTGAAGCTTTCTTT.

J is TRBJ2-3 and V is TRBV9; D is unclear. V lost 1 base and J 3 bases, leaving 6 bases between the germline ends. The CDR3 totals 13 residues. Germline V gene lookup returns CDR1 SGDLS and CDR2 YYNGEE. The CDR3 sequence: CASSVTRTDTQYF. CDR3 nucleotides: TGTGCCAGCAGCGTAACGAGAACAGATACGCAGTATTTT.

The chain joins TRBV7-9 to TRBJ2-3; 13 bases are a match to TRBD2. Germline CDR1 is SEHNR and CDR2 is FQNEAQ (reference sequence). Trimming at V came to 5 bases and at J to 8 bases, leaving 4 bases not matched to a gene. CDR3 length: 14 amino acids. CDR3 in amino acids: CASSRGLAGATQYF. CDR3 DNA: TGTGCCAGCAGCCGCGGACTAGCGGGAGCTACGCAGTATTTT.

The chain uses TRBV25-1 and TRBJ2-7; a possible D gene is TRBD1 (6 bases). Trimming pared 6 bases from V and 3 bases from J, leaving 15 bases between. The CDR3 is 14 amino acids. The germline CDR1 and CDR2 sequences are MGHDK and SYGVNS. The CDR3 DNA follows: TGTGCCAGCAGCTCGGACCGACAGGTCTACGAGCAGTACTTC. This encodes CASSSDRQVYEQYF.

This chain connects TRBV6-1 to TRBJ1-1, with a tentative D call TRBD1 (6 bases). Germline V CDR1 and CDR2: MNHNS, SASEGT. This CDR3 comprises 16 residues. V was pared by 3 bases and J by 4 bases, with 18 bases between. The CDR3 coding sequence is TGTGCCAGCAGTGAGGCGGATTGGGGGGCCGGCACTGAAGCTTTCTTT. The encoded protein is CASSEADWGAGTEAFF.